These T cell receptor beta chains were read from a single sample in a study of shared T cell receptors in the human thymus. Measured with immunoSEQ multiplex PCR; TCRdb has only the in-frame clones, and not every one. The repertoire holds some 760,000 clones, with approximately 85% as singletons. These same records also appear under a second study, on human thymus T cells.

The sample consisted of thymocytes. These receptors were taken from a girl under three years old with a congenital heart defect. The conserved cysteine and the conserved F or W are not part of the CDR3 here.

J: TRBJ2-3; V: TRBV11-2; length: 12; CDR3: ASAGVRFTDTQY
J: TRBJ2-7; V: TRBV7-2; length: 12; CDR3: ASSSWTGTYEQY
J: TRBJ1-2; V: TRBV5-4; length: 11; CDR3: ASSVDNFYGYT
J: TRBJ2-5; V: TRBV5-4; length: 14; CDR3: ASSLGILAAQETQY
J: TRBJ2-3; V: TRBV28; length: 13; CDR3: ASSSPSGGRDTQY
J: TRBJ1-6; V: TRBV10-3; length: 14; CDR3: AISGGPTGAPPPLH
J: TRBJ2-1; V: TRBV7-9; length: 11; CDR3: ASSLASEDEQF
J: TRBJ2-1; V: TRBV19; length: 15; CDR3: ASSIDLGNNRGCEQF
J: TRBJ2-1; V: TRBV5-4; length: 17; CDR3: ASSLSFGGEPLGANEQF
J: TRBJ1-2; V: TRBV29-1; length: 11; CDR3: SVTHPGTDGYT
J: TRBJ1-1; V: TRBV27; length: 12; CDR3: ASSLDRGNTEAF
J: TRBJ2-7; V: TRBV29-1; length: 9; CDR3: SVAGRYEQY
J: TRBJ1-3; V: TRBV15; length: 16; CDR3: ATSRVEAEKYPGNTIY
J: TRBJ2-7; V: TRBV9; length: 11; CDR3: ASSATPGTGKY
J: TRBJ1-4; V: TRBV10-3; length: 13; CDR3: ATQGSRLDNEKLF
J: TRBJ1-1; V: TRBV19; length: 11; CDR3: AVRPGGGTEAF
J: TRBJ2-7; V: TRBV7-2; length: 12; CDR3: ASSFDRSSYEQY
J: TRBJ2-3; V: TRBV6-4; length: 15; CDR3: ASSDSPRPNRTDTQY
J: TRBJ2-2; V: TRBV7-6; length: 13; CDR3: ASIPTGPNTGELF
J: TRBJ2-7; V: TRBV27; length: 13; CDR3: ASSPWDRLSYEQY
J: TRBJ1-2; V: TRBV7-9; length: 11; CDR3: ASSLGQEHGYT
J: TRBJ1-2; V: TRBV4-1; length: 14; CDR3: ASSPSQRSFNYGYT
J: TRBJ1-1; V: TRBV5-6; length: 12; CDR3: ASSLARTVFEAF
J: TRBJ2-1; V: TRBV14; length: 15; CDR3: ASSVLGLAGAYNEQF
J: TRBJ2-7; V: TRBV27; length: 13; CDR3: ASSTRDGGSYEQY
J: TRBJ2-1; V: TRBV5-1; length: 12; CDR3: ASSLPDRYNEQF
J: TRBJ2-7; V: TRBV6-5; length: 13; CDR3: ASSQQPDSSYEQY
J: TRBJ1-1; V: TRBV19; length: 10; CDR3: ASSLADTEAF
J: TRBJ1-1; V: TRBV9; length: 13; CDR3: ASSGGDRMNTEAF
J: TRBJ2-7; V: TRBV5-1; length: 12; CDR3: ASSLVGRRYEQY
J: TRBJ1-1; V: TRBV5-1; length: 15; CDR3: ASSPGGLSQMNTEAF
J: TRBJ2-1; V: TRBV9; length: 12; CDR3: ASSPQDTYNEQF
J: TRBJ2-3; V: TRBV19; length: 11; CDR3: ASTVAGGDTQY
J: TRBJ2-7; V: TRBV6-4; length: 14; CDR3: ASSNEKGAPSYEQY
J: TRBJ1-4; V: TRBV5-1; length: 11; CDR3: ASKGVGNEKLF
J: TRBJ2-2; V: TRBV5-1; length: 13; CDR3: ASSLDRGDTGELF
J: TRBJ1-1; V: TRBV10-2; length: 14; CDR3: ASSLPAADMNTEAF
J: TRBJ2-1; V: TRBV13; length: 14; CDR3: ASSPPSSDRVHEQF
J: TRBJ2-7; V: TRBV5-6; length: 12; CDR3: ASSPDSYSYEQY
J: TRBJ1-6; V: TRBV6-1; length: 12; CDR3: ASTVPGQNSPLH
J: TRBJ1-1; V: TRBV19; length: 13; CDR3: ASSIETVSNTEAF
J: TRBJ1-2; V: TRBV4-3; length: 16; CDR3: ASSQAVGSRQVRYGYT
J: TRBJ1-1; V: TRBV20-1; length: 9; CDR3: SAQRGTEAF
J: TRBJ2-2; V: TRBV2; length: 11; CDR3: ASVTGGTGELF
J: TRBJ1-1; V: TRBV5-3; length: 14; CDR3: ARSLVWGRGSTEAF
J: TRBJ2-7; V: TRBV18; length: 11; CDR3: ASSPGGRGEQY
J: TRBJ2-5; V: TRBV15; length: 10; CDR3: ATSNSWETQY
J: TRBJ2-1; V: TRBV28; length: 14; CDR3: ASSFLAGSSYNEQF
J: TRBJ1-4; V: TRBV7-9; length: 14; CDR3: AITRAGYPTNEKLF
J: TRBJ2-1; V: TRBV5-6; length: 13; CDR3: ASSSRDRAYNEQF
J: TRBJ2-1; V: TRBV12-5; length: 15; CDR3: ASGLVAGGPVGNEQF